This T cell receptor (beta chain) is from a study of blood T cell repertoires in COVID-19. V gave up 5 bases and J gave up 6 bases; unmatched junction bases: 7. The CDR3 runs 14 residues. Per the germline V gene, CDR1 is SNHLY and CDR2 is FYNNEI. Residents of 24 US areas, aged roughly 18 to 89 years, made up the participants. Participant reports of clinical history set cohort assignment. The assay was immunoSEQ multiplex PCR, and TCRdb's table has in-frame clones only and misses some. The data show about 280,000 clones, roughly 85% seen once. This clonotype was obtained from a man aged 35 to 55 who had been exposed to COVID-19. Source material: PBMCs or T cells enriched from blood (not recorded which). This sequence joins TRBV2 and TRBJ2-7; 10 bases are a match to TRBD2. Here the CDR3 DNA reads TGTGCCAGCAGTCAGACTAGCGGGTGGCTCGAGCAGTACTTC. Amino acid sequence: CASSQTSGWLEQYF.